Listed below are T cell receptor beta chains from one sample, sequenced in a study of T-cell reconstitution after alpha-beta-depleted transplantation in children. TCRdb itself ran the PCR reads through MiXCR, one entry per CDR3 protein. The data hold more than 75,000 distinct CDR3 sequences, with under 25% observed a single time. Sequences were derived from PBMCs, sampled before TCRalphabeta/CD19-depleted stem cell transplant. Source of these receptors: a boy between 2 and 10 years old with acute lymphoblastic leukemia, due to receive a stem cell transplant. The CDR3 runs from the conserved cysteine through the conserved F or W. The order of the fields is D gene, clone size, J gene, V gene, CDR3 DNA, CDR3 protein. D genes are given only for firm matches. Some rows mark clone size as missing; the rest say once, few, many or name a class of expanded clone.

d_call: NA; clone_size: NA; j_call: TRBJ2-1; v_call: TRBV20-1; cdr3_nt: TGCAGTGCTAGCTACGGGGCGCACAATGAGCAGTTCTTC; cdr3_aa: CSASYGAHNEQFF
d_call: NA; clone_size: NA; j_call: TRBJ2-1; v_call: TRBV5-1; cdr3_nt: TGCGCCAGCAGACGGGACTTGAGCTCCTACAATGAGCAGTTCTTC; cdr3_aa: CASRRDLSSYNEQFF
d_call: NA; clone_size: few; j_call: TRBJ1-5; v_call: TRBV7-2; cdr3_nt: TGTGCCAGCAGCTTAGGGTGGGAAAATCAGCCCCAGCATTTT; cdr3_aa: CASSLGWENQPQHF
d_call: NA; clone_size: NA; j_call: TRBJ1-3; v_call: TRBV29-1; cdr3_nt: TGCAGCGTTGGCCAGGGACACTCTGGAAACACCATATATTTT; cdr3_aa: CSVGQGHSGNTIYF
d_call: NA; clone_size: NA; j_call: TRBJ1-1; v_call: TRBV6-1; cdr3_nt: TGTGCCAGCAGGCCTTTTTTAGGGGACGGCACTGAAGCTTTCTTT; cdr3_aa: CASRPFLGDGTEAFF
d_call: TRBD1; clone_size: NA; j_call: TRBJ1-1; v_call: TRBV5-1; cdr3_nt: TGCGCCAGCAGCTCCATACAGGGGGCTCCCACTGAAGCTTTCTTT; cdr3_aa: CASSSIQGAPTEAFF
d_call: NA; clone_size: few; j_call: TRBJ1-5; v_call: TRBV2; cdr3_nt: TGTGCCAGCAGTTTGGGGGAAGGTCAGCCCCAGCATTTT; cdr3_aa: CASSLGEGQPQHF
d_call: NA; clone_size: NA; j_call: TRBJ2-7; v_call: TRBV20-1; cdr3_nt: TGCAGTGGGGGCCCTGCTCGGGGAAGGCGCGAGCAGTACTTC; cdr3_aa: CSGGPARGRREQYF
d_call: NA; clone_size: NA; j_call: TRBJ2-5; v_call: TRBV6-5; cdr3_nt: TGTGCCAGCATTAGGGAAACCGGTTCAGGAGAGACCCAGTACTTC; cdr3_aa: CASIRETGSGETQYF
d_call: TRBD2; clone_size: NA; j_call: TRBJ2-3; v_call: TRBV4-1; cdr3_nt: TGCGCCAGCAGCCGCAGGACTAGCGTACCTAGCACAGATACGCAGTATTTT; cdr3_aa: CASSRRTSVPSTDTQYF
d_call: TRBD1; clone_size: few; j_call: TRBJ1-2; v_call: TRBV4-2; cdr3_nt: TGTGCCAGCAGCCGGCAGAGCGGACAGGAATACGGCTACACCTTC; cdr3_aa: CASSRQSGQEYGYTF
d_call: NA; clone_size: NA; j_call: TRBJ2-7; v_call: TRBV12-3/TRBV12-4; cdr3_nt: TGTGCCAGCAGTTCAGGGGCAAGGAGGGACTTC; cdr3_aa: CASSSGARRDF
d_call: NA; clone_size: NA; j_call: TRBJ2-5; v_call: TRBV5-1; cdr3_nt: TGCGCCAGCAGCTTGTTAAAAGAGACCCAGTACTTC; cdr3_aa: CASSLLKETQYF
d_call: NA; clone_size: many; j_call: TRBJ1-1; v_call: TRBV4-3; cdr3_nt: TGCGCCAGCAGCCAAGATACCCCCGGGGGCGCCACTGAAGCTTTCTTT; cdr3_aa: CASSQDTPGGATEAFF
d_call: NA; clone_size: few; j_call: TRBJ2-1; v_call: TRBV4-3; cdr3_nt: TGCGCCAGCAGCCAAGAGCCAAGGGGTTTCTCCTACAATGAGCAGTTCTTC; cdr3_aa: CASSQEPRGFSYNEQFF
d_call: TRBD1; clone_size: few; j_call: TRBJ2-2; v_call: TRBV20-1; cdr3_nt: TGCAGTGCTACACAGGGGGTAGCCGGGGAGCTGTTTTTT; cdr3_aa: CSATQGVAGELFF
d_call: TRBD1; clone_size: NA; j_call: TRBJ2-1; v_call: TRBV20-1; cdr3_nt: TGCAGTGCTAGTGTAGGGGGCCCTCTCCAGTTCTTC; cdr3_aa: CSASVGGPLQFF
d_call: TRBD2; clone_size: NA; j_call: TRBJ2-5; v_call: TRBV6-5; cdr3_nt: TGTGCCAGCAGTTACTCAAGGGAGGGCTTTTCGACCCAGTACTTC; cdr3_aa: CASSYSREGFSTQYF
d_call: NA; clone_size: many; j_call: TRBJ1-3; v_call: TRBV12-3/TRBV12-4; cdr3_nt: TGTGCCAGCAGTTGGGGAGCTGGAAACACCATATATTTT; cdr3_aa: CASSWGAGNTIYF
d_call: TRBD2; clone_size: many; j_call: TRBJ2-1; v_call: TRBV6-5; cdr3_nt: TGTGCCAGCAGTTACTTCGGGGTAGCGGGAGGGCCATCGAATGAGCAGTTCTTC; cdr3_aa: CASSYFGVAGGPSNEQFF
d_call: NA; clone_size: NA; j_call: TRBJ1-6; v_call: TRBV9; cdr3_nt: TGTGCCAGCAGCGTATCGCCTTTACAGGGAGGGGATTCACCCCTCCACTTT; cdr3_aa: CASSVSPLQGGDSPLHF
d_call: TRBD1; clone_size: NA; j_call: TRBJ2-1; v_call: TRBV28; cdr3_nt: TGTGCCAGCACCTCGACGGGGACAGCCAGAAGTAATGAGCAGTTCTTC; cdr3_aa: CASTSTGTARSNEQFF
d_call: NA; clone_size: NA; j_call: TRBJ2-1; v_call: TRBV9; cdr3_nt: TGTGCCAGCAGCGTAGGGGACTCCCCGGATGAGTTCTTC; cdr3_aa: CASSVGDSPDEFF
d_call: NA; clone_size: few; j_call: TRBJ2-7; v_call: TRBV10-2; cdr3_nt: TGCGCCAGCAGTGACACACTAGCTGGTTCCTACGAGCAGTACTTC; cdr3_aa: CASSDTLAGSYEQYF
d_call: TRBD2; clone_size: NA; j_call: TRBJ2-4; v_call: TRBV2; cdr3_nt: TGTGCCAGCAGTGAAGCTCCCGGACTAGCGGAAAACATTCAGTACTTC; cdr3_aa: CASSEAPGLAENIQYF
d_call: NA; clone_size: few; j_call: TRBJ2-7; v_call: TRBV20-1; cdr3_nt: TGCAGTGCTAACCCCGGCCGAGGACCGCTCTACGAGCAGTACTTC; cdr3_aa: CSANPGRGPLYEQYF
d_call: NA; clone_size: NA; j_call: TRBJ2-7; v_call: TRBV11-2; cdr3_nt: TGTGCCAGCAGACAACTAAACCTGACAGATTACGAGCAGTACTTC; cdr3_aa: CASRQLNLTDYEQYF
d_call: TRBD2; clone_size: NA; j_call: TRBJ2-5; v_call: TRBV20-1; cdr3_nt: TGCAGTGCTAGGGCTTTCTTGGCGGGAGAGCAAGAGACCCAGTACTTC; cdr3_aa: CSARAFLAGEQETQYF
d_call: TRBD2; clone_size: NA; j_call: TRBJ2-3; v_call: TRBV28; cdr3_nt: TGTGCCAGCAGCCTGTCTACTAGCGCTAGCACAGATACGCAGTATTTT; cdr3_aa: CASSLSTSASTDTQYF
d_call: NA; clone_size: few; j_call: TRBJ2-7; v_call: TRBV21-1; cdr3_nt: TGTGCCAGCAGCAAAGCGGGGGGCAGCTACGAGCAGTACTTC; cdr3_aa: CASSKAGGSYEQYF
d_call: TRBD2; clone_size: NA; j_call: TRBJ2-1; v_call: TRBV20-1; cdr3_nt: TGCAGTGCTAGAGATCTCCGACTAGCGGGAGCAACTGAGCAGTTCTTC; cdr3_aa: CSARDLRLAGATEQFF
d_call: NA; clone_size: few; j_call: TRBJ2-2; v_call: TRBV10-3; cdr3_nt: TGTGCCATCAAGCCAGTAACGAACACCGGGGAGCTGTTTTTT; cdr3_aa: CAIKPVTNTGELFF
d_call: TRBD2; clone_size: NA; j_call: TRBJ2-3; v_call: TRBV29-1; cdr3_nt: TGCAGCGTTGAAGAGTTCCCCGGGGAGACTAGCGGGAGCTTGGATACGCAGTATTTT; cdr3_aa: CSVEEFPGETSGSLDTQYF
d_call: NA; clone_size: NA; j_call: TRBJ2-5; v_call: TRBV20-1; cdr3_nt: TGCAGTGCTAGTCCTACGGGCCAGACAGAGACCCAGTACTTC; cdr3_aa: CSASPTGQTETQYF
d_call: NA; clone_size: NA; j_call: TRBJ2-1; v_call: TRBV7-6; cdr3_nt: TGTGCCAGCAGCTTAAGTAATGAGCAGTTCTTC; cdr3_aa: CASSLSNEQFF
d_call: TRBD1; clone_size: NA; j_call: TRBJ1-4; v_call: TRBV11-2; cdr3_nt: TGTGCCAGCAGCCCCAGGGGGCTGGGAAAACTGTTTTTT; cdr3_aa: CASSPRGLGKLFF
d_call: TRBD2; clone_size: NA; j_call: TRBJ2-3; v_call: TRBV4-2; cdr3_nt: TGTGCCAGCAGCCAAGATCTAGCGGAGGGCACAGATACGCAGTATTTT; cdr3_aa: CASSQDLAEGTDTQYF
d_call: TRBD2; clone_size: medium-sized; j_call: TRBJ2-7; v_call: TRBV28; cdr3_nt: TGTGCCAGCAGTTTGGAGCTAGCGGGAGCGGATTACGAGCAGTACTTC; cdr3_aa: CASSLELAGADYEQYF
d_call: NA; clone_size: NA; j_call: TRBJ1-1; v_call: TRBV5-1; cdr3_nt: TGCGCCAGCAGCTCCTCGGGAGAGAACACTGAAGCTTTCTTT; cdr3_aa: CASSSSGENTEAFF
d_call: NA; clone_size: NA; j_call: TRBJ1-6; v_call: TRBV28; cdr3_nt: TGTGCCAGCAATTCCGGCGGTTCACCCCTCCACTTT; cdr3_aa: CASNSGGSPLHF
d_call: NA; clone_size: NA; j_call: TRBJ2-1; v_call: TRBV5-2; cdr3_nt: TGTGCCATGGGCCCAGAGATAGCGGCACAAGTCTACAATGAGCAGTTCTTC; cdr3_aa: CAMGPEIAAQVYNEQFF
d_call: TRBD2; clone_size: NA; j_call: TRBJ2-7; v_call: TRBV5-1; cdr3_nt: TGCGCCAGCAGCATTACTAGCGGGAGGGCCTACGATCAGTACTTC; cdr3_aa: CASSITSGRAYDQYF
d_call: NA; clone_size: many; j_call: TRBJ2-3; v_call: TRBV28; cdr3_nt: TGTGCCAGCAGTTTGGTAGGGACCGATACGCAGTATTTT; cdr3_aa: CASSLVGTDTQYF
d_call: NA; clone_size: few; j_call: TRBJ1-3; v_call: TRBV12-3/TRBV12-4; cdr3_nt: TGTGCCAGCAGTTTAGGCATGGGGTCTGGAAACACCATATATTTT; cdr3_aa: CASSLGMGSGNTIYF
d_call: NA; clone_size: NA; j_call: TRBJ1-5; v_call: TRBV12-3/TRBV12-4; cdr3_nt: TGTGCCAGCAGTTTCCGTTCGACACGGGTGGGCAATCAGCCCCAGCATTTT; cdr3_aa: CASSFRSTRVGNQPQHF
d_call: NA; clone_size: few; j_call: TRBJ2-1; v_call: TRBV29-1; cdr3_nt: TGCAGCGTTGATACCGGGACTGCCCTCCAGTTCTTC; cdr3_aa: CSVDTGTALQFF
d_call: NA; clone_size: few; j_call: TRBJ2-1; v_call: TRBV20-1; cdr3_nt: TGCAGTGCTAACGCCCACCGGAATGAGCAGTTCTTC; cdr3_aa: CSANAHRNEQFF
d_call: NA; clone_size: few; j_call: TRBJ2-7; v_call: TRBV11-2; cdr3_nt: TGTGCCAGCAGCTTGTCACCGGGCCCCACGGGAGAGCAGTACTTC; cdr3_aa: CASSLSPGPTGEQYF
d_call: TRBD2; clone_size: NA; j_call: TRBJ2-1; v_call: TRBV6-5; cdr3_nt: TGTGCCAGCAGGTTAGCGGGGTCGGAAATCGATGAGCAGTTCTTC; cdr3_aa: CASRLAGSEIDEQFF
d_call: NA; clone_size: many; j_call: TRBJ2-6; v_call: TRBV27; cdr3_nt: TGTGCCAGCAGCCTTAGCGGTCTTGGGGCCAACGTCCTGACTTTC; cdr3_aa: CASSLSGLGANVLTF
d_call: TRBD1; clone_size: few; j_call: TRBJ2-7; v_call: TRBV2; cdr3_nt: TGTGCCACCGGGACAGATGCCTACGAGCAGTACTTC; cdr3_aa: CATGTDAYEQYF